This T cell receptor (beta chain) is drawn from a study of T-cell reconstitution after alpha-beta-depleted transplantation in children. Library preparation (for TCRbeta) was performed with unique molecular identifiers. MiXCR, applied by TCRdb to the PCR reads, yields one record per CDR3 protein. This sample has about 22,000 distinct CDR3 sequences; about a tenth occur once, and the top ten carry 23%. This clonotype was picked up many times. V was pared by 5 bases and J by 3 bases, with 17 bases between. Germline CDR1 reads DFQATT; CDR2 reads SNEGSKA (reference sequence). This CDR3 contains 15 residues.

Specimen: PBMCs from the stem cell graft donor, collected from the stem cell graft. This chain links TRBV20-1 with TRBJ2-1, with TRBD2 as a possible D gene (6 bases). This TCR derives from a human donor who donated a stem cell graft to a child with chronic granulomatous disease. The CDR3 nucleotides are TGCAGTGCTTTCGACACTAGCCGGGGCTACAATGAGCAGTTCTTC. It yields the protein CSAFDTSRGYNEQFF.